This TCR beta chain was found in a study of T cells after yellow fever vaccination. Study results and limitations: The presence of abundant clonotypes contaminating from the bulk population was possible in FACS-sorted repertoires.

Each CDR3 protein is one row after TCRdb ran MiXCR on the 5' RACE reads. The sample yields under 600,000 distinct CDR3 sequences, approximately 12% seen once. This clonotype was counted a few times. Its antigen is currently unknown. CDR1 MNHEY and CDR2 SMNVEV come from the germline V gene (reference sequence). This CDR3 spans 13 amino acids. V lost 5 bases, J lost 7 bases, and 11 bases lay in between. This chain uses TRBV27 with TRBJ2-2; D gene uncertain. The material sequenced was PBMCs, taken on the day of the yellow fever booster vaccination. This sequence was found in a man aged 30 to 39 who received the YFV17D yellow fever vaccine. The CDR3 sequence: CASSPAPGGELFF. Written as DNA, the CDR3 is TGTGCCAGCAGTCCCGCCCCGGGCGGGGAGCTGTTTTTT.